This T cell receptor beta chain was captured in a study of T cell repertoires in ileal Crohn's disease. Study at large: All patients had surgery for stricturing (approximately 60%) or penetrating (39%) disease.

Produced via immunoSEQ multiplex PCR; TCRdb's table is partial and in-frame only. Of roughly 7,400 clones listed, roughly four fifths were seen once; the top ten hold almost 7.5%. The time point here: neoterminal ileum biopsy at postoperative endoscopy, about 6 months after surgery. Trimming removed 2 bases from V and 1 base from J; junction bases left unmatched: 6. CDR3 length equals 17 residues. The TCR sequence derives from an adult with Crohn's disease. The chain joins TRBV5-3 to TRBJ1-4, with 9 bases fitting TRBD1. TRBV5-3 falls under the ORF class, with uncertain function. The sequenced sample consisted of ileal tissue. In DNA, the CDR3 is TGTGCCAGAAGCTTTACAGGGGGCGAACGAACTAATGAAAAACTGTTTTTT. Encoded protein: CARSFTGGERTNEKLFF.